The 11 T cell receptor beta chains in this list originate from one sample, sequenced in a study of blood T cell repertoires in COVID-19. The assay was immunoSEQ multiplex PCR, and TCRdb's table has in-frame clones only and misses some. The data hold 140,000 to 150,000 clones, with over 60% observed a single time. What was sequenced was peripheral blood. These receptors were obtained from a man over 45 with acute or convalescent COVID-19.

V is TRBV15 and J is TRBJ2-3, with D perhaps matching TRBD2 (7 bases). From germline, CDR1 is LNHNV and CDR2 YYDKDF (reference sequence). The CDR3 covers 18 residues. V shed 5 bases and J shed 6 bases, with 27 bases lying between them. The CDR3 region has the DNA TGTGCCACCAGCCTTGGGATACGGGGGGCGGAGGGTACGGATACGCAGTATTTT. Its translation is CATSLGIRGAEGTDTQYF. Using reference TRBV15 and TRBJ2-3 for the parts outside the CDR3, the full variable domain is DAMVIQNPRYQVTQFGKPVTLSCSQTLNHNVMYWYQQKSSQAPKLLFHYYDKDFNNEADTPDNFQSRRPNTSFCFLDIRSPGLGDTAMYLCATSLGIRGAEGTDTQYFGPGTRLTVL.

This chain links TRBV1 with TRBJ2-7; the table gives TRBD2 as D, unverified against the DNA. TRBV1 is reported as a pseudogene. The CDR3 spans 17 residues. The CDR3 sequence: CTSSQGLAGGQPYEQYF. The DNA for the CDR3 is TGCACCAGCAGCCAAGGGTTAGCGGGGGGCCAACCCTACGAGCAGTACTTC.

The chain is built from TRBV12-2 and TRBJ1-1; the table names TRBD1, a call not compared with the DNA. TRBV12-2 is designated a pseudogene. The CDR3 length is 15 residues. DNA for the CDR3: TGTGCAAGTCGCCCTCTGGGACAGGACGAACCTGAAGCTTTCTTT. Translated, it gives CASRPLGQDEPEAFF.

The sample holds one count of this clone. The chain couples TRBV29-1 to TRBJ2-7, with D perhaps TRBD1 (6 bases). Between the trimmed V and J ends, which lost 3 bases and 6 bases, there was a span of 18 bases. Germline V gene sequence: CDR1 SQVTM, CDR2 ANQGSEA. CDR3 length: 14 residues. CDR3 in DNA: TGCAGCGTTGAGAATTCTACAGGGAAGGGCGAGCAGTACGTC. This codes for CSVENSTGKGEQYV.

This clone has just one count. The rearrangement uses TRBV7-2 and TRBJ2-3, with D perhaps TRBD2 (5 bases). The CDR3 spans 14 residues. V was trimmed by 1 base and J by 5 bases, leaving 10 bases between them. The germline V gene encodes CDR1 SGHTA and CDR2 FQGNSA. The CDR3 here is CASSLDRGLDTQYF. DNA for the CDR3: TGTGCCAGCAGCTTAGACCGGGGATTAGATACGCAGTATTTT.

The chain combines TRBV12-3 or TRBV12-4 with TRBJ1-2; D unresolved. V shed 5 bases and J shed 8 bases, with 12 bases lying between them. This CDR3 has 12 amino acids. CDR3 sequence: CASSQGRVGYTF. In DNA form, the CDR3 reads TGTGCCAGCAGTCAAGGCCGGGTCGGCTACACCTTC.

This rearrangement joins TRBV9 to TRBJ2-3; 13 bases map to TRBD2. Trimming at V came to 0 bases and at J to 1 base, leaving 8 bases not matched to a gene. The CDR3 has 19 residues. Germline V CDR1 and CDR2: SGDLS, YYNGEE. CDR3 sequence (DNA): TGTGCCAGCAGCGTAGTTCCCTCCGGACTAGCGGGGGGCACAGATACGCAGTATTTT. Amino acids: CASSVVPSGLAGGTDTQYF.

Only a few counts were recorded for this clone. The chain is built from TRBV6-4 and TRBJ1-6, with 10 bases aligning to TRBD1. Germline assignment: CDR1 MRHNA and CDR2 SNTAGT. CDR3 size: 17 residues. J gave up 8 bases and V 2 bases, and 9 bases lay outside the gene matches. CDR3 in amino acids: CASSDPTGGSEYSPLHF. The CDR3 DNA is TGTGCCAGCAGTGACCCGACAGGGGGCTCTGAATATTCACCCCTCCACTTT.

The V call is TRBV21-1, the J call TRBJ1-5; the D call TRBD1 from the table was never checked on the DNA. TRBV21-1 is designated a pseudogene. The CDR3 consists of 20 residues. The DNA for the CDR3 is TGTGCCAGCAGCAAAGGCCCCCCACGGGGACAGTCCGATAGCAATCAGCCCCAGCATTTT. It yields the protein CASSKGPPRGQSDSNQPQHF.

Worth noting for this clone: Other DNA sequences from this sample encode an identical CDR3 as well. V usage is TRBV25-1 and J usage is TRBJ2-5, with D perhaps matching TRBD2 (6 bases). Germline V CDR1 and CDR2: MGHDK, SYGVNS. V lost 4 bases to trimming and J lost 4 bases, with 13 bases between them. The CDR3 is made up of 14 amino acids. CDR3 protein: CASSVRDSRETQYF. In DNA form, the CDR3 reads TGTGCCAGCAGTGTCCGGGACTCACGAGAGACCCAGTACTTC.

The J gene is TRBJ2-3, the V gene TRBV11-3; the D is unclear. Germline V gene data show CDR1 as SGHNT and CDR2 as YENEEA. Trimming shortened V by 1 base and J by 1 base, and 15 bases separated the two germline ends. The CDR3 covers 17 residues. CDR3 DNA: TGTGCCAGCAGCTTAGGGTCCCGGGTTGAAGGCACAGATACGCAGTATTTT. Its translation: CASSLGSRVEGTDTQYF.